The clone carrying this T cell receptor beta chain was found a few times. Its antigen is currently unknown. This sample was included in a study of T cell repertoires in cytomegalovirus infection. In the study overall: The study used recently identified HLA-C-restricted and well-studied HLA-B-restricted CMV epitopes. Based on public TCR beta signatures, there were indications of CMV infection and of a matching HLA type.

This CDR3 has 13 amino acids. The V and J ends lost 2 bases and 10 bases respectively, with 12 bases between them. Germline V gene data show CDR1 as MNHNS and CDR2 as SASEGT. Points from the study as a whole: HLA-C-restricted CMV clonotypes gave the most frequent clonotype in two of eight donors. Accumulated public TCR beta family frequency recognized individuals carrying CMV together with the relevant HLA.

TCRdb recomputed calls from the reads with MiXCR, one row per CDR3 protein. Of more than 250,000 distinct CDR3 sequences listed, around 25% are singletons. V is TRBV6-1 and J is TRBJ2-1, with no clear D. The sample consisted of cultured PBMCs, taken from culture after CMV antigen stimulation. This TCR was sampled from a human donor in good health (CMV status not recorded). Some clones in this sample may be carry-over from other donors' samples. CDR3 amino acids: CASSESSSGEQFF. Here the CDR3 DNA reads TGTGCCAGCAGTGAAAGCTCTTCAGGAGAGCAGTTCTTC.